This is a list of T cell receptor beta chains from one sample in a study of brain T cells in children with intractable seizures. Measured with immunoSEQ multiplex PCR; TCRdb has only the in-frame clones, and not every one. This table holds 300,000 to 400,000 clones, approximately 93% found once. This specimen was peripheral blood, taken about 5 months after surgery. These receptors originate from a boy younger than two with tuberous sclerosis and intractable seizures. CDR3s leave out the opening cysteine and the closing phenylalanine or tryptophan. Fields, in order: V gene, CDR3 protein.

v_call: TRBV19
cdr3_aa: ASSTVQGTGRNEQF

v_call: TRBV10-1
cdr3_aa: ASSESAPGELF

v_call: TRBV19
cdr3_aa: ASSPAGDTQY

v_call: TRBV7-3
cdr3_aa: ASSLREGGEQF

v_call: TRBV10-3
cdr3_aa: AITTLTGSPLH

v_call: TRBV6-1
cdr3_aa: ASSEQPRNREQY

v_call: TRBV5-1
cdr3_aa: ASSLGGDAQY

v_call: TRBV4-2
cdr3_aa: ASSQRAGYTGELF

v_call: TRBV5-1
cdr3_aa: ASSLYQQGARGTGELF

v_call: TRBV3-1/TRBV3-2
cdr3_aa: ASSQEAWTSGRSTDTQY

v_call: TRBV24-1
cdr3_aa: ATGQVVANTEAF

v_call: TRBV11-3
cdr3_aa: ASSSLAGPSDTQY

v_call: TRBV7-9
cdr3_aa: ASSHTGKTDTQY

v_call: TRBV15
cdr3_aa: ATKNHRNSNQPQH

v_call: TRBV6-5
cdr3_aa: ASTEWDGNTIY

v_call: TRBV24-1
cdr3_aa: ATSDGNTEAF

v_call: TRBV28
cdr3_aa: ASSWLITGLASSGDYEQY

v_call: TRBV25-1
cdr3_aa: ASRESGTDYGYT

v_call: TRBV7-8
cdr3_aa: ASSLGQPNYGYT

v_call: TRBV4-1
cdr3_aa: ASSQFEAPFSGNTIY

v_call: TRBV27
cdr3_aa: ASSAPTGLKGYEQY

v_call: TRBV5-1
cdr3_aa: ASSLDRRSSYNEQF

v_call: TRBV7-2
cdr3_aa: ASSLGQKLPYEQY

v_call: TRBV19
cdr3_aa: ASSHRTGGYGYT

v_call: TRBV3-1/TRBV3-2
cdr3_aa: ASSQDDAYGYT

v_call: TRBV13
cdr3_aa: ASSSTGGLRNEQF

v_call: TRBV13
cdr3_aa: ASSLSRASGRYSYEQY

v_call: TRBV30
cdr3_aa: AWSSFPRQLAGGQETQY

v_call: TRBV5-4
cdr3_aa: ASSRQVADNYGYT

v_call: TRBV29-1
cdr3_aa: SVSRGGGNTEAF

v_call: TRBV19
cdr3_aa: ASSIDPPGLAGGLDTQY

v_call: TRBV28
cdr3_aa: AHTQSTNSGNTIY

v_call: TRBV3-1/TRBV3-2
cdr3_aa: ASSLTGQGNQPQH

v_call: TRBV24-1
cdr3_aa: ATPKPPPGDFGNQPQH

v_call: TRBV7-9
cdr3_aa: ASSLSTGQNEKLF

v_call: TRBV7-9
cdr3_aa: ASSDQGGLKNTEAF

v_call: TRBV5-6
cdr3_aa: ASSLDRGYEQY

v_call: TRBV5-6
cdr3_aa: ASSLSRGQETQY

v_call: TRBV2
cdr3_aa: ASSEIGYSNQPQH

v_call: TRBV7-9
cdr3_aa: ASSSDRAFNEKLF

v_call: TRBV5-1
cdr3_aa: ASSLGDFNEKLF

v_call: TRBV5-1
cdr3_aa: ASRTGWEVTEAF

v_call: TRBV3-1/TRBV3-2
cdr3_aa: ASSQDRRGASTDTQY

v_call: TRBV28
cdr3_aa: ASRGVGYT

v_call: TRBV28
cdr3_aa: ASRPELADTQY

v_call: TRBV27
cdr3_aa: ASRRMAPYTEAF